This T cell receptor beta chain stems from a study of graft-versus-host responses after intestinal transplantation. Study-level information: Transplant recipients had multivisceral, liver-intestinal, or isolated intestinal grafts. Tacrolimus plus steroids were given to all recipients for approximately 3 years, preceded by anti-thymocyte globulin induction.

Clones were read by immunoSEQ multiplex PCR, and TCRdb kept only the in-frame ones, dropping some. The sample comprises around 37,000 clones, roughly 90% of which are singletons, and 15% to 20% rests with the top ten. Study outcomes and limitations: Early post-transplant HvG declines showed an association with peak circulating GvH clone levels. The marrow of recipients harbored GvH clones, and ileum or blood showed some of them first.

Both intraepithelial and lamina propria lymphocytes were released by processing graft tissue. A note on this clone: Its antigen remains unidentified.

CDR1 and CDR2 from the germline V gene are MNHEY and SMNVEV (reference sequence). V dropped 8 bases and J dropped 6 bases, with 20 bases sitting between them. CDR3 length equals 14 residues. The genes are TRBV27 and TRBJ2-7; no clear D. The receptor's source is a human patient who received an intestinal transplant, so some T cells may come from the graft donor. Here the sequenced sample was ileum tissue, taken around 190 days after intestinal transplant. CDR3 loop: CASGLRALFSEQYF. The CDR3 DNA follows: TGTGCCAGCGGTCTTAGGGCACTTTTCTCCGAGCAGTACTTC.